The sequence of this T cell receptor (beta chain) was determined in a study of T cell responses to AZD1222 COVID-19 vaccine. Study observations and caveats: Possibly, clonal diversity was underestimated; donors were largely white British and included more females. Seropositivity was recorded at baseline in only 6 or 7 AZD1222 recipients.

Doses given second, at about 4 or about 12 weeks, were pooled. The method was immunoSEQ multiplex PCR; TCRdb's version includes in-frame clones alone and lacks a portion of them. The sample includes some 190,000 clones, about nine tenths of them seen just once. CDR1 and CDR2 from the germline V gene are MGHRA and YSYEKL. The CDR3 loop spans 18 amino acids. V lost 0 bases to trimming and J lost 3 bases, with 21 bases between them. Concerning this clone itself: The antigen is not known.

The specimen was peripheral blood, collected 28 days after the second AZD1222 dose. This chain joins TRBV4-1 and TRBJ2-7, with D perhaps matching TRBD1 (5 bases). This clonotype was obtained from an adult who received the AZD1222 COVID-19 vaccine. In DNA form, the CDR3 reads TGCGCCAGCAGCCAAGATATCGGTGGTTTGGGGCCCTACTACGAGCAGTACTTC. Amino acids: CASSQDIGGLGPYYEQYF.